The subject of this entry is one T cell receptor (beta chain). Antigen: not known. The entry originates in a study of T cell repertoires in cytomegalovirus infection. Study-wide results and limits: Ex vivo, HLA-C-restricted CMV-specific TCR beta clonotypes prevailed over the rest of the response.

The CDR3 runs 16 residues. Germline V gene sequence: CDR1 SGHRS, CDR2 YFSETQ. With 4 bases clipped from V and 7 bases from J, the junction kept 6 bases outside the gene matches. TCRdb analysed the reads with MiXCR anew, one entry per CDR3 protein. The repertoire holds 900,000 to 950,000 distinct CDR3 sequences, with approximately 30% as singletons. The TCR sequence derives from a human donor in good health (CMV status not recorded). Some clones in this sample may be carry-over from other donors' samples. Sample: cultured CD8+ T cells from PBMCs, taken from culture after CMV antigen stimulation. This sequence joins TRBV5-1 and TRBJ2-2, with 14 bases aligning to TRBD2. CDR3 in DNA: TGCGCCAGCAGCCTAGGACTAGCGGGAGGTCACGGGGAGCTGTTTTTT. It translates to CASSLGLAGGHGELFF.